These 5 T cell receptor beta chains were sequenced from one sample in a study of radiation and T cells in renal cell carcinoma (dated by TCRdb to about 2020). Receptor libraries were prepared by the immunoSEQ multiplex PCR assay. The table was pulled from immuneACCESS by TCRdb, which kept in-frame rearrangements only. Such tables lose some clones; where checked, under half of the loss comes from unresolved V genes, and the rest has no known cause. The table for this sample lists 150,000 to 200,000 clones; about nine tenths of them were counted only once. The ten biggest clones cover 10% to 12% of the sample. The time point label for this specimen denotes: blood 4 weeks post-SBRT, at nephrectomy. The treatment or condition label on this specimen signifies: 15 Gy SBRT to primary tumor, nephrectomy 4 weeks later. The source was blood, collected from a patient whose treatment included radiotherapy and nephrectomy. The source is a woman between 50 and 59 years old with renal cell carcinoma.

The rearrangement joins TRBV19 to TRBJ2-5; no clear D gene. This CDR3 is built from 13 residues. Germline V gene sequence: CDR1 LNHDA, CDR2 SQIVND (reference sequence). V gave up 3 bases and J gave up 2 bases, with 7 bases separating them. CDR3 residues: CASSMAVQETQYF. CDR3 in DNA: TGTGCCAGTAGTATGGCTGTACAAGAGACCCAGTACTTC.

The chain recombines TRBV5-3 with TRBJ1-2; TRBD1 is a possible D gene (6 bases). TRBV5-3 is treated as an ORF (open reading frame) with a function not yet certain. Trimming cost V 5 bases and J 6 bases, with 11 bases left between them. The CDR3 consists of 12 residues. The CDR3 region has the DNA TGTGCCAGAAGGGGGGGCGTGGATGGCTACACCTTC. Protein product: CARRGGVDGYTF.

The sample holds one count of this clone. This rearrangement joins TRBV6-6 to TRBJ1-1, with D uncertain. The CDR3 runs 13 residues. V dropped 4 bases and J dropped 4 bases, with 10 bases sitting between them. CDR1 and CDR2 (germline): MNHNY, SVGAGI (reference sequence). In DNA, the CDR3 is TGTGCCAGCAGTTCATTCGAGAGCACTGAAGCTTTCTTT. It is translated as CASSSFESTEAFF.

There are many counts of this clone. The CDR3 DNA follows: TGTGCCAGCAGCTTAGAGATGGATGAGCAGTTCTTC. Its translation: CASSLEMDEQFF. This chain uses TRBV7-9 with TRBJ2-1; D remains ambiguous. Germline V lookup: CDR1 SEHNR, CDR2 FQNEAQ (reference sequence). The CDR3 length is 12 residues. V lost 1 base and J 8 bases, leaving 6 bases between the germline ends.

Points on this clone: At one end the junction does not follow the germline gene, possibly because of a read error. This chain joins TRBV6-6 and TRBJ2-3; D is possibly TRBD2 (5 bases). CDR3 length equals 13 residues. Germline CDR1 reads MNHNY; CDR2 reads SVGAGI (reference sequence). This chain's CDR3 is CASTYPGGDTQYF. CDR3 in DNA: TGTGCCAGCACTTACCCTGGAGGAGATACGCAGTATTTT.